A selection of T cell receptor beta chains follows, all from one sample in a study of blood T cells in healthy people across ages. MiXCR, applied by TCRdb to the 5' RACE reads, yields one record per CDR3 protein. The data show about 800,000 distinct CDR3 sequences, roughly 25% seen once. These data were also reused for a study on T cells of mothers and their children.

Sequenced material: blood. These receptors all come from a boy aged 5-17 years in good health. Both conserved end residues are part of each CDR3. The order of the fields is J gene, clone size, D gene, V gene, CDR3 DNA, CDR3 protein. The D gene is left open where the match is weak. The size entry is marked missing in some rows and otherwise reads once, few, many or a size class.

J: TRBJ2-7; size: few; D: -; V: TRBV4-2; DNA: TGTGCCAGCAGCCAAGACACCTATGACGAGCAGTACTTC; CDR3: CASSQDTYDEQYF
J: TRBJ2-4; size: few; D: -; V: TRBV20-1; DNA: TGCAGTGCTAGCGGATTGGACCACCCGAGGGACATTCAGTACTTC; CDR3: CSASGLDHPRDIQYF
J: TRBJ2-6; size: few; D: TRBD1; V: TRBV20-1; DNA: TGCAGTGGGAGACAGGGATCGTCTGGGGCCAACGTCCTGACTTTC; CDR3: CSGRQGSSGANVLTF
J: TRBJ1-5; size: -; D: -; V: TRBV28; DNA: TGTGCCACCCGGGCGGGCCTACTTGGAAGCAATCAGCCCCAGCATTTT; CDR3: CATRAGLLGSNQPQHF
J: TRBJ2-2; size: many; D: -; V: TRBV13; DNA: TGTGCCAGCAGCCCTTCAAGGGTGAGGGTCACCGGGGAGCTGTTTTTT; CDR3: CASSPSRVRVTGELFF
J: TRBJ1-2; size: few; D: -; V: TRBV18; DNA: TGTGCCAGCTCACCGAGGCCCAGAGCTAACTATGGCTACACCTTC; CDR3: CASSPRPRANYGYTF
J: TRBJ2-7; size: few; D: -; V: TRBV6-2/TRBV6-3; DNA: TGTGCCAGCAGCCTTAGGACAATTGGTTACGAGCAGTACTTC; CDR3: CASSLRTIGYEQYF
J: TRBJ2-7; size: -; D: -; V: TRBV20-1; DNA: TGCAGTGCCGCGGTGTCCTACGAGCAGTACTTC; CDR3: CSAAVSYEQYF
J: TRBJ2-3; size: -; D: -; V: TRBV15; DNA: TGTGCCACCAGCAGAGTTGCGAAAGATACGCAGTATTTT; CDR3: CATSRVAKDTQYF
J: TRBJ2-4; size: many; D: -; V: TRBV13; DNA: TGTGCCAGCAGCCAGAGGGTTACCAAAAACATTCAGTACTTC; CDR3: CASSQRVTKNIQYF
J: TRBJ1-1; size: -; D: TRBD1; V: TRBV7-9; DNA: TGTGCCAGCAGCTTCCCGGACAGGGGGCGCGTGACTGAAGCTTTCTTT; CDR3: CASSFPDRGRVTEAFF
J: TRBJ1-1; size: few; D: TRBD1; V: TRBV20-1; DNA: TGCAGTGCACCAGGGACAGCCACTGAAGCTTTCTTT; CDR3: CSAPGTATEAFF
J: TRBJ2-1; size: few; D: -; V: TRBV7-3; DNA: TGTGCCAGCAGCTTAACCCTGGACATCGCGAGGTCCTACAATGAGCAGTTCTTC; CDR3: CASSLTLDIARSYNEQFF
J: TRBJ1-2; size: few; D: -; V: TRBV9; DNA: TGTGCCAGCAGCGTTGAGGGTAACTATGGCTACACCTTC; CDR3: CASSVEGNYGYTF
J: TRBJ2-3; size: -; D: -; V: TRBV7-2; DNA: TGTGCCAGCAGACTAACATCAACAGATACGCAGTATTTT; CDR3: CASRLTSTDTQYF
J: TRBJ2-1; size: -; D: -; V: TRBV11-2; DNA: TGTGCCAGCAGCTTGGACGGCGGTAGGTTCAATGAGCAGTTCTTC; CDR3: CASSLDGGRFNEQFF
J: TRBJ2-7; size: -; D: TRBD1; V: TRBV4-2; DNA: TGTGCCAGCAGCCAGACCGCCACAGGGGGCGAGCAGTACTTC; CDR3: CASSQTATGGEQYF
J: TRBJ2-3; size: -; D: -; V: TRBV5-1; DNA: TGCGCCAGCAGCTTGGGGACTATGAACACAGATACGCAGTATTTT; CDR3: CASSLGTMNTDTQYF
J: TRBJ2-1; size: -; D: -; V: TRBV24-1; DNA: TGTGCCACCAGTGACGCTACCCACGGACTCCACCATGAGCAGTTCTTC; CDR3: CATSDATHGLHHEQFF
J: TRBJ1-4; size: few; D: -; V: TRBV7-9; DNA: TGTGCCAGCAGCCCGCCGGGAATTTCTAATGAAAAACTGTTTTTT; CDR3: CASSPPGISNEKLFF
J: TRBJ2-5; size: -; D: -; V: TRBV7-9; DNA: TGTGCCAGCAGCTCCGGACGGGGAAGGAGAGAGACCCAGTACTTC; CDR3: CASSSGRGRRETQYF
J: TRBJ2-5; size: few; D: -; V: TRBV29-1; DNA: TGCAGCGTTGAAGTGTATGGGAGGCTGGCCCCCCAAGAGACCCAGTACTTC; CDR3: CSVEVYGRLAPQETQYF
J: TRBJ1-5; size: -; D: -; V: TRBV7-9; DNA: TGTGCCAGCAGTTCCACGAGGGCAGGTCGAGTGGAGCCCCAGCATTTT; CDR3: CASSSTRAGRVEPQHF
J: TRBJ2-3; size: few; D: TRBD1; V: TRBV27; DNA: TGTGCCAGCAGTCGACAGGGGGGCACAGATACGCAGTATTTT; CDR3: CASSRQGGTDTQYF
J: TRBJ2-3; size: many; D: -; V: TRBV7-2; DNA: TGTGCCAGCAGCTTTAGCGCAGATACGCAGTATTTT; CDR3: CASSFSADTQYF
J: TRBJ1-1; size: -; D: -; V: TRBV27; DNA: TGTGCCAGCAGCCCCCACCGGAGAGCTTTCTTT; CDR3: CASSPHRRAFF
J: TRBJ1-2; size: -; D: -; V: TRBV18; DNA: TGTGCCAGCTCACTTAATACAGAAGACTATGGCTACACCTTC; CDR3: CASSLNTEDYGYTF
J: TRBJ1-5; size: -; D: -; V: TRBV7-8; DNA: TGTGCCAGCAGCCCCGGCGCCAGGGGTGGGCAGCCCCAGCATTTT; CDR3: CASSPGARGGQPQHF
J: TRBJ2-5; size: few; D: -; V: TRBV9; DNA: TGTGCCCCCCCAGGGACCAGCCTAGGCGAGACCCAGTACTTC; CDR3: CAPPGTSLGETQYF
J: TRBJ2-5; size: -; D: TRBD1; V: TRBV24-1; DNA: TGTGCCACCAGTGATCCCGGGACAGGGGAGACCCAGTACTTC; CDR3: CATSDPGTGETQYF
J: TRBJ2-2; size: many; D: TRBD2; V: TRBV7-8; DNA: TGTGCCAGCAGCTGGGGGACTAGCGGGGGGACCGGGGAGCTGTTTTTT; CDR3: CASSWGTSGGTGELFF
J: TRBJ2-5; size: -; D: TRBD1; V: TRBV7-9; DNA: TGTGCCAGCAGCCCAAGTAGGGGACAGCAAGAGACCCAGTACTTC; CDR3: CASSPSRGQQETQYF
J: TRBJ2-4; size: -; D: -; V: TRBV7-2; DNA: TGTGCCAGCAGCTTAGCCGGGACGCACTCGAGGGGTGCCAAAAACATTCAGTACTTC; CDR3: CASSLAGTHSRGAKNIQYF
J: TRBJ2-7; size: -; D: TRBD2; V: TRBV7-2; DNA: TGTGCCAGCAGCTCTCCACTAGCGCTCGAGCAGTACTTC; CDR3: CASSSPLALEQYF
J: TRBJ2-4; size: -; D: TRBD2; V: TRBV7-2; DNA: TGTGCCAGCAGCCCCCGTTTCGGACTAGCGGGGACCAAAAACATTCAGTACTTC; CDR3: CASSPRFGLAGTKNIQYF
J: TRBJ2-3; size: -; D: -; V: TRBV12-3/TRBV12-4; DNA: TGTGCCAGCAGAGCGGATACGCAGTATTTT; CDR3: CASRADTQYF
J: TRBJ1-3; size: few; D: -; V: TRBV9; DNA: TGTGCCAGCAGCGTCGACGGCCTCTCTGGAAACACCATATATTTT; CDR3: CASSVDGLSGNTIYF
J: TRBJ2-7; size: -; D: -; V: TRBV20-1; DNA: TGCAGTGCCGAGAACCTATTCCGAGGGGTATCCTACGAGCAGTACTTC; CDR3: CSAENLFRGVSYEQYF
J: TRBJ2-7; size: few; D: -; V: TRBV14; DNA: TGTGCCAGCAGCCAAGGCAGGGACTACGAGCAGTACTTC; CDR3: CASSQGRDYEQYF
J: TRBJ2-7; size: few; D: TRBD2; V: TRBV24-1; DNA: TGTGCCACCAGTGATCCCAGCGGGAGTGGTTACGAGCAGTACTTC; CDR3: CATSDPSGSGYEQYF
J: TRBJ1-1; size: -; D: -; V: TRBV5-1; DNA: TGCGCCAGCAGCTGGACGAACGGGGACACTGAAGCTTTCTTT; CDR3: CASSWTNGDTEAFF
J: TRBJ1-2; size: -; D: -; V: TRBV29-1; DNA: TGCAGCGTTGGATGGGAGGGCAATGGCTACACCTTC; CDR3: CSVGWEGNGYTF
J: TRBJ2-7; size: -; D: TRBD2; V: TRBV20-1; DNA: TGCAGTGCTAGTGGGCTAGCGGGAGTGTACGAGCAGTACTTC; CDR3: CSASGLAGVYEQYF
J: TRBJ2-3; size: once; D: -; V: TRBV9; DNA: TGTGCCAGCACGGTGGGTCCGGCCCCCACGGTGGATACGCAGTATTTT; CDR3: CASTVGPAPTVDTQYF
J: TRBJ1-3; size: few; D: -; V: TRBV28; DNA: TGTGCCAGCAGTTTAGGGACGCTGGGAAACACCATATATTTT; CDR3: CASSLGTLGNTIYF
J: TRBJ2-5; size: -; D: -; V: TRBV5-6; DNA: TGTGCCAGCAGCTTGGGGAGGGTAGAGACCCAGTACTTC; CDR3: CASSLGRVETQYF
J: TRBJ2-4; size: few; D: -; V: TRBV7-7; DNA: TGTGCTAGCAGCTTAGTCGCCCCCCGAGCCAAAAACATTCAGTACTTC; CDR3: CASSLVAPRAKNIQYF
J: TRBJ1-2; size: few; D: -; V: TRBV5-6; DNA: TGTGCCAGCAGCTTGTCGGGGGGCGAGTCGTACCATGGCTACACCTTC; CDR3: CASSLSGGESYHGYTF
J: TRBJ2-5; size: -; D: TRBD1; V: TRBV9; DNA: TGTGCCAGCAGCATACAGGGGGCATCAGAGACCCAGTACTTC; CDR3: CASSIQGASETQYF
J: TRBJ2-1; size: -; D: TRBD1; V: TRBV6-6; DNA: TGTGCCAGCAGTTACAACTCCGGGACAGAATACAATGAGCAGTTCTTC; CDR3: CASSYNSGTEYNEQFF
J: TRBJ2-5; size: -; D: -; V: TRBV30; DNA: TGTGCCTGGAGTAGCAGGGAAGAGACCCAGTACTTC; CDR3: CAWSSREETQYF